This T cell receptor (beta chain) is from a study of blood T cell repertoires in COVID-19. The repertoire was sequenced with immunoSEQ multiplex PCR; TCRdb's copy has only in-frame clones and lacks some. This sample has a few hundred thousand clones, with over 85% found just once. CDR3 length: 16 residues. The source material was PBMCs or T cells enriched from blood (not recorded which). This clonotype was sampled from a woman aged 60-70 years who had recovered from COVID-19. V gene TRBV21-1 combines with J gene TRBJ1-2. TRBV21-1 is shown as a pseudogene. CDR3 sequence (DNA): TGTGCCAGCAGCAAAGGAGGAGATGCAATTGACTATGGCTACACCTTC. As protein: CASSKGGDAIDYGYTF.